This entry is about one TCR beta chain. Its antigen is undetermined. The read ends 3 residues early relative to the CDR3; the germline J gene fills the gap. This CDR3 region has 14 residues. CDR1 and CDR2 (germline): LNHDA, SQIVND (reference sequence). Data came from immunoSEQ multiplex PCR; TCRdb stores just in-frame clones and leaves some out. Observed are over 45,000 clones, no singletons, with the top ten taking about 1.8%. The sample belongs to a study of T cell clonality in common variable immunodeficiency. Study results and limitations: What drives increased CVID clonality needs T cell subpopulation sequencing. Reportedly, TCR beta sequences from common variable immunodeficiency showed fewer deletions and N-nucleotide insertions. Compared with healthy controls, CVID subjects showed increased TCRbeta clonality, mostly in about a third. Fewer TCRbeta clones were shared among CVID subjects than controls.

The chain recombines TRBV19 with TRBJ1-2; 9 bases match TRBD1. The specimen was peripheral blood mononuclear cells. The source is a person aged 18 to 75 in good health. The CDR3 sequence: CASSNQDRGYDYTF. The DNA read from the CDR3 is TGTGCCAGTAGTAATCAGGACAGGGGCTACGAC.